This T cell receptor beta chain comes out of a study of response to subunit inactivated influenza vaccine. Overall study results and limits: After each seasonal influenza vaccination, few new T cells are recruited, the authors suggested.

The CDR3 length is 15 residues. V was clipped by 4 bases and J by 0 bases; unmatched bases: 3. The germline V gene has CDR1 SGHRS and CDR2 YFSETQ. TCRdb used MiXCR to reprocess the RT-PCR reads, holding one entry per CDR3 protein. The sample has 800,000 to 1,000,000 distinct CDR3 sequences, 21% seen once. As concerns this clonotype: Its antigen is undetermined.

The receptor's source is a man between 50 and 59 years old who received an inactivated influenza vaccine. Specimen: PBMCs from blood, collected roughly 5 days after vaccination. The chain uses TRBV5-1 and TRBJ2-1; TRBD1 matches at 8 bases. The CDR3 DNA is TGCGCCAGCAGCGAACAGGGGGGCTCCTACAATGAGCAGTTCTTC. Protein product: CASSEQGGSYNEQFF.